This TCR beta chain comes out of a study of T cell changes during pregnancy in multiple sclerosis. The V gene lost 0 bases and the J gene lost 2 bases, with 10 bases spanning the gap. Germline-derived CDR1 and CDR2 are KGHSH and LQKENI. CDR3 length: 15 amino acids. Data came from immunoSEQ multiplex PCR; TCRdb stores just in-frame clones and leaves some out. The sample comprises roughly 110,000 clones, about 90% of which are singletons, and roughly 1.4% rests with the top ten. The receptor comes from a female donor with multiple sclerosis, enrolled in a pregnancy study. The material was peripheral blood, obtained in the third trimester of pregnancy. This rearrangement joins TRBV18 to TRBJ1-2; D is possibly TRBD1 (5 bases). In DNA form, the CDR3 reads TGTGCCAGCTCACCACCGCAGGGAAACAACTATGGCTACACCTTC. Encoded protein: CASSPPQGNNYGYTF.